These T cell receptor beta chains were read from a single sample in a study of T cell responses to AZD1222 COVID-19 vaccine. Method: immunoSEQ multiplex PCR; TCRdb's copy keeps in-frame clones and lacks some. This sample has approximately 160,000 clones, with about 92% found just once. Sequences were derived from peripheral blood, sampled 28 days after the second AZD1222 dose. The receptors shown here come from an adult who received the AZD1222 COVID-19 vaccine. Both conserved end residues are part of each CDR3. D genes are given only for firm matches. Some rows have no size entry. The others give once, few or many, or a class for an expanded clone.

j_call,v_call,d_call,clone_size,cdr3_nt,cdr3_aa
TRBJ1-5,TRBV13,.,.,TGTGCCAGCAGCTTAGTCCCCCATCAGCCCCAGCATTTT,CASSLVPHQPQHF
TRBJ2-6,TRBV18,.,once,TGTGCCAGCTCACCCCTGGCCGCAGGGGATTCTGGGGCCAACGTCCTGACTTTC,CASSPLAAGDSGANVLTF
TRBJ2-7,TRBV7-8,.,.,TGTGCCAGCAGCAAAGGGACGCCCGAGCAGTACTTC,CASSKGTPEQYF
TRBJ1-1,TRBV9,TRBD1,.,TGTGCCACCAGTAAACAGGGGTCGAACACTGAAGCTTTCTTT,CATSKQGSNTEAFF
TRBJ1-5,TRBV6-1,.,.,TGTGCCAGCAGTGAAGATCCAGGACTCAACCTCCAGCCCCAGCATTTT,CASSEDPGLNLQPQHF
TRBJ2-7,TRBV2,TRBD1,.,TGTGCCAGCAGTGGGTTACCGGGACAGTTCTACGAGCAGTACTTC,CASSGLPGQFYEQYF
TRBJ1-2,TRBV10-3,.,.,TGTGCCATCAGTGAGTCGGTTCGAGGGTTTTATGGCTACACCTTC,CAISESVRGFYGYTF
TRBJ1-2,TRBV19,TRBD1,.,TGTGCCAGTCGACAGGGCTCTGGCTACACCTTC,CASRQGSGYTF
TRBJ2-2,TRBV2,.,.,TGTGCCAGCAGTGAAGGGTCTTGGGCCCACACCGGGGAGCTGTTTTTT,CASSEGSWAHTGELFF
TRBJ1-6,TRBV7-2,TRBD1,.,TGTGCCAGCAGTTCTACCGGGACAGGGGTTTCACCCCTCCACTTT,CASSSTGTGVSPLHF
TRBJ1-3,TRBV3-1/TRBV3-2,.,.,TGTGCCAGCAGATTCCGGACCCTCCACCCCGGAAACACCATATATTTT,CASRFRTLHPGNTIYF
TRBJ2-3,TRBV19,TRBD2,.,TGTGCCAGTAGTGGGCCACGACTAGCGGGGGGCACAGATACGCAGTATTTT,CASSGPRLAGGTDTQYF
TRBJ1-3,TRBV6-6,TRBD1,.,TGTGCCAGCAGTCCCCGGGCAGGGGGCCACTCTGGAAACACCATATATTTT,CASSPRAGGHSGNTIYF
TRBJ1-2,TRBV18,.,once,TGTGCCAGCTCGCCTAGGACGGATAACTATGGCTACACCTTC,CASSPRTDNYGYTF
TRBJ2-3,TRBV5-1,TRBD2,.,TGCGCCAGCAGCTGGGCGGGGGGCGGCACAGATACGCAGTATTTT,CASSWAGGGTDTQYF
TRBJ1-2,TRBV25-1,.,.,TGTGCCAGCAGTGAAGTAGGGGCGCGGGATGGCTACACCTTC,CASSEVGARDGYTF
TRBJ2-5,TRBV11-2,TRBD1,.,TGTGCCAGCAGCGGGCGCCGGGACAGAGAGACCCAGTACTTC,CASSGRRDRETQYF
TRBJ1-1,TRBV6-5,.,.,TGTGCCAGCGCGGCGGAACCCAACACTGAAGCTTTCTTT,CASAAEPNTEAFF
TRBJ1-5,TRBV30,.,.,TGTGCCTGGAGTGTACATGGACAGCCCCAGCATTTT,CAWSVHGQPQHF
TRBJ2-7,TRBV7-2,.,.,TGTGCCAGCAGCTTAGTCGGGACCCCGGGATTTTCCTACGAGCAGTACTTC,CASSLVGTPGFSYEQYF
TRBJ1-4,TRBV6-1,.,once,TGTGCCAGCAGTGCCCGCCGCCGGACTGATTACGAAAAACTGTTTTTT,CASSARRRTDYEKLFF
TRBJ1-2,TRBV27,.,.,TGTGCCAGCTGGGGGCTGAGGTATGGCTACACCTTC,CASWGLRYGYTF
TRBJ1-5,TRBV2,.,.,TGTGCCAGCAGTGAATTCCTCAATCAGCCCCAGCATTTT,CASSEFLNQPQHF
TRBJ2-1,TRBV2,TRBD1,.,TGTGCCGGAGACAGGGGGAAGGACGACAATGAGCAGTTCTTC,CAGDRGKDDNEQFF
TRBJ2-6,TRBV27,.,.,TGTGCCAGCAGTTCAGGGGTTCCTGGGGCCAACGTCCTGACTTTC,CASSSGVPGANVLTF
TRBJ2-7,TRBV14,.,.,TGTGCCAGCAGCCATACAGGGTATGCGTCCTACGAGCAGTACTTC,CASSHTGYASYEQYF
TRBJ1-1,TRBV10-3,TRBD1,.,TGTGCCATCAGCGCCCAGATAATCGGACAGGGGGGGACTGAAGCTTTCTTT,CAISAQIIGQGGTEAFF
TRBJ1-2,TRBV11-2,TRBD1,.,TGTGCCAGCAGCTTAGCAGGGGGCTTAATGAAGTATGGCTACACCTTC,CASSLAGGLMKYGYTF
TRBJ2-3,TRBV21-1,.,once,TGTGCCAGCAGACAGGACACAGATACGCAGTATTTT,CASRQDTDTQYF
TRBJ1-1,TRBV18,.,.,TGTGCCAGCTCAGCCCAGGGGCGGTGGGAAGCTTTCTTT,CASSAQGRWEAFF
TRBJ2-2,TRBV6-5,.,.,TGTGCCAGCACACCCTCTTCAGGGCAGGCCGGGGAGCTGTTTTTT,CASTPSSGQAGELFF
TRBJ2-1,TRBV2,.,.,TGTGCCACCGCCCCTACTAGTTACTCCTACAATGAGCAGTTCTTC,CATAPTSYSYNEQFF
TRBJ1-5,TRBV19,.,.,TGTGCCAGTAGTATAGTTTCGGTTAGCAATCAGCCCCAGCATTTT,CASSIVSVSNQPQHF